These 6 T cell receptor beta chains were all obtained from the same sample, sequenced in a study of T cell responses to AZD1222 COVID-19 vaccine. Here immunoSEQ multiplex PCR was the method, and the copy in TCRdb shows in-frame clones only, minus some. This table holds approximately 81,000 clones, 83% found once. The sample in question was peripheral blood, obtained 28 days after the second AZD1222 dose. All receptors come from an adult who received the AZD1222 COVID-19 vaccine.

This chain links TRBV18 with TRBJ2-1; D may be TRBD2 (6 bases). There are 16 residues in the CDR3. V was clipped by 3 bases and J by 1 base, with 13 bases between them. The germline V gene has CDR1 KGHSH and CDR2 LQKENI. The CDR3 DNA reads TGTGCCAGCTCACCTCTTCCTAGCGTATCCTACAATGAGCAGTTCTTC. Translated, it gives CASSPLPSVSYNEQFF.

The J gene is TRBJ2-2, the V gene TRBV19; 7 nucleotides match TRBD1. The germline V gene encodes CDR1 LNHDA and CDR2 SQIVND (reference sequence). The J segment lost 5 bases and the V segment lost 4 bases, leaving 1 base of the junction unmatched. The CDR3 sequence is 13 residues long. CDR3 amino acids: CASSRQGTGELFF. Here the CDR3 DNA reads TGTGCCAGTAGTAGACAGGGTACCGGGGAGCTGTTTTTT. Combining the CDR3 with reference TRBV19 and TRBJ2-2 gives the whole variable domain DGGITQSPKYLFRKEGQNVTLSCEQNLNHDAMYWYRQDPGQGLRLIYYSQIVNDFQKGDIAEGYSVSREKKESFPLTVTSAQKNPTAFYLCASSRQGTGELFFGEGSRLTVL.

This clone has a count of ten or more. The rearrangement joins TRBV11-2 to TRBJ1-6, with D possibly TRBD1 on 5 matching bases. The CDR3 is made up of 16 amino acids. V lost 1 base and J lost 8, with 15 bases in between. In germline, CDR1 is SGHAT, CDR2 FQNNGV. The chain's CDR3 is CASSLVGDSLHSPLHF. The CDR3 coding sequence is TGTGCCAGCAGCTTAGTCGGCGACAGTTTACATTCACCCCTCCACTTT.

The V call is TRBV7-8, the J call TRBJ1-4; D possibly corresponds to TRBD1 (6 bases). Germline V CDR1 and CDR2: SGHVS, FQNEAQ. CDR3 size: 15 residues. Trimming cost V 7 bases and J 7 bases, with 19 bases left between them. Here the CDR3 reads CASTLSGGQGEKLFF. DNA for the CDR3: TGTGCCAGCACTTTAAGCGGGGGGCAGGGTGAAAAACTGTTTTTT.

This chain connects TRBV20-1 to TRBJ1-1; D is uncertain. Germline V lookup: CDR1 DFQATT, CDR2 SNEGSKA (reference sequence). There are 12 residues in the CDR3. V was pared by 3 bases and J by 3 bases, with 8 bases between. CDR3 residues: CSASLGYTEAFF. The CDR3 DNA reads TGCAGTGCTAGTTTGGGGTACACTGAAGCTTTCTTT.

V is TRBV7-2 and J is TRBJ2-5; a possible D gene is TRBD2 (5 bases). CDR1 and CDR2 (germline): SGHTA, FQGNSA. The CDR3 covers 15 residues. Trimming removed 6 bases from V and 4 bases from J, with 18 bases in between. The CDR3 DNA follows: TGTGCCAGCAGTCGGGGTGTGAGGGAAGGAGAGACCCAGTACTTC. Translation: CASSRGVREGETQYF.